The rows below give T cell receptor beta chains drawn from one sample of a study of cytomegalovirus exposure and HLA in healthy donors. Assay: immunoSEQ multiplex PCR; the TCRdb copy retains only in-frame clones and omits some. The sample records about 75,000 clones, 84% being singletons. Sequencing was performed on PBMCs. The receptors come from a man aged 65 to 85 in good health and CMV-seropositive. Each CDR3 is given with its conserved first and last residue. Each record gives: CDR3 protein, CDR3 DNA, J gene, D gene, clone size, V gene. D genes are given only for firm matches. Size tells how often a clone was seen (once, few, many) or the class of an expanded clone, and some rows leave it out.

CDR3aa: CAWNQQENTEAFF
CDR3nt: TGTGCCTGGAACCAACAGGAGAACACTGAAGCTTTCTTT
j_gene: TRBJ1-1
d_gene: .
abundance: .
v_gene: TRBV30

CDR3aa: CATSRDDFITDTQYF
CDR3nt: TGTGCCACCAGCAGAGACGACTTTATCACAGATACGCAGTATTTT
j_gene: TRBJ2-3
d_gene: .
abundance: .
v_gene: TRBV15

CDR3aa: CASSESRQGSNQPQHF
CDR3nt: TGTGCCAGCAGTGAGAGTAGACAGGGGAGCAATCAGCCCCAGCATTTT
j_gene: TRBJ1-5
d_gene: TRBD1
abundance: .
v_gene: TRBV6-4

CDR3aa: CASSDTPRGQPQHF
CDR3nt: TGTGCCAGCTCGGACACCCCCAGGGGTCAGCCCCAGCATTTT
j_gene: TRBJ1-5
d_gene: .
abundance: few
v_gene: TRBV6-5

CDR3aa: CASSPGQANTEAFF
CDR3nt: TGCGCCAGCAGCCCGGGACAAGCGAACACTGAAGCTTTCTTT
j_gene: TRBJ1-1
d_gene: .
abundance: .
v_gene: TRBV5-1

CDR3aa: CASSDRGSAGELFF
CDR3nt: TGTGCCAGCAGTGACCGGGGAAGTGCCGGGGAGCTGTTTTTT
j_gene: TRBJ2-2
d_gene: .
abundance: .
v_gene: TRBV2

CDR3aa: CASRPGQGWEKLFF
CDR3nt: TGTGCCAGCAGACCCGGACAGGGTTGGGAAAAACTGTTTTTT
j_gene: TRBJ1-4
d_gene: TRBD1
abundance: .
v_gene: TRBV6-1

CDR3aa: CASSLGQGYNQPQHF
CDR3nt: TGTGCCAGCAGCTTGGGACAGGGGTACAATCAGCCCCAGCATTTT
j_gene: TRBJ1-5
d_gene: TRBD1
abundance: .
v_gene: TRBV5-6

CDR3aa: CASSSGQGRGNQPQHF
CDR3nt: TGTGCCAGCAGTTCGGGACAGGGGCGAGGCAATCAGCCCCAGCATTTT
j_gene: TRBJ1-5
d_gene: TRBD1
abundance: .
v_gene: TRBV28

CDR3aa: CASSSAGTGNNEQFF
CDR3nt: TGTGCCAGCAGTTCTGCCGGGACAGGGAACAATGAGCAGTTCTTC
j_gene: TRBJ2-1
d_gene: TRBD1
abundance: .
v_gene: TRBV28

CDR3aa: CASSIKEGDGYTF
CDR3nt: TGTGCCAGTAGTATTAAGGAGGGCGATGGCTACACCTTC
j_gene: TRBJ1-2
d_gene: .
abundance: .
v_gene: TRBV19

CDR3aa: CSVPTGEIRGYTF
CDR3nt: TGCAGCGTTCCGACAGGGGAGATTCGGGGCTACACCTTC
j_gene: TRBJ1-2
d_gene: TRBD1
abundance: .
v_gene: TRBV29-1

CDR3aa: CASSTTGGDQETQYF
CDR3nt: TGTGCCAGCAGTACAACAGGGGGCGACCAAGAGACCCAGTACTTC
j_gene: TRBJ2-5
d_gene: TRBD1
abundance: .
v_gene: TRBV6-1

CDR3aa: CASSQDWTGSCEQYF
CDR3nt: TGCGCCAGCAGCCAAGATTGGACAGGCTCCTGCGAGCAGTACTTC
j_gene: TRBJ2-7
d_gene: TRBD1
abundance: .
v_gene: TRBV4-3

CDR3aa: CASTWRGYEQYF
CDR3nt: TGTGCCAGCACCTGGCGCGGCTACGAGCAGTACTTC
j_gene: TRBJ2-7
d_gene: .
abundance: .
v_gene: TRBV6-1

CDR3aa: CASSLQGPPLKQYF
CDR3nt: TGTGCCAGCAGCCTACAGGGACCACCCTTGAAGCAGTACTTC
j_gene: TRBJ2-7
d_gene: .
abundance: few
v_gene: TRBV5-5

CDR3aa: CASSLGDRAGGGNIQYF
CDR3nt: TGTGCCAGCAGCTTGGGCGATCGGGCGGGAGGAGGGAACATTCAGTACTTC
j_gene: TRBJ2-4
d_gene: TRBD2
abundance: .
v_gene: TRBV5-5

CDR3aa: CASSQDIATYNSPLHF
CDR3nt: TGTGCCAGCAGCCAAGACATCGCTACCTATAATTCACCCCTCCACTTT
j_gene: TRBJ1-6
d_gene: .
abundance: .
v_gene: TRBV4-2

CDR3aa: CASSLNTGVLNEQFF
CDR3nt: TGTGCCAGCAGTCTCAATACAGGGGTCCTCAATGAGCAGTTCTTC
j_gene: TRBJ2-1
d_gene: TRBD1
abundance: .
v_gene: TRBV2

CDR3aa: CASSLALRDRVLDEQFF
CDR3nt: TGTGCCAGCAGCTTAGCGCTCCGGGACAGGGTCTTGGATGAGCAGTTCTTC
j_gene: TRBJ2-1
d_gene: TRBD1
abundance: .
v_gene: TRBV7-9

CDR3aa: CASSETGLTYEQYF
CDR3nt: TGTGCCAGCAGTGAGACAGGGCTTACCTACGAGCAGTACTTC
j_gene: TRBJ2-7
d_gene: TRBD1
abundance: .
v_gene: TRBV2

CDR3aa: CASSLQTGAEAFF
CDR3nt: TGTGCCAGCAGCTTACAGACAGGCGCCGAAGCTTTCTTT
j_gene: TRBJ1-1
d_gene: .
abundance: .
v_gene: TRBV7-9

CDR3aa: CASSWSGSGNEQFF
CDR3nt: TGTGCCAGCAGCTGGAGCGGGAGTGGCAATGAGCAGTTCTTC
j_gene: TRBJ2-1
d_gene: TRBD2
abundance: .
v_gene: TRBV7-3

CDR3aa: CASSDGLAGADTQYF
CDR3nt: TGCGCCAGCAGTGATGGGCTAGCGGGGGCAGATACGCAGTATTTT
j_gene: TRBJ2-3
d_gene: TRBD2
abundance: .
v_gene: TRBV10-2

CDR3aa: CASSQWGQPYEQYF
CDR3nt: TGTGCCAGCAGCCAGTGGGGACAGCCTTACGAGCAGTACTTC
j_gene: TRBJ2-7
d_gene: TRBD1
abundance: .
v_gene: TRBV27

CDR3aa: CASSPGGGGTQYF
CDR3nt: TGTGCCAGCAGCCCAGGGGGCGGCGGGACCCAGTACTTC
j_gene: TRBJ2-5
d_gene: TRBD1
abundance: .
v_gene: TRBV14

CDR3aa: CASSLMEDRTYEQYF
CDR3nt: TGTGCCAGCAGCTTAATGGAGGACAGGACCTACGAGCAGTACTTC
j_gene: TRBJ2-7
d_gene: TRBD1
abundance: few
v_gene: TRBV7-9

CDR3aa: CSVADRGAGEQYF
CDR3nt: TGCAGCGTCGCGGACAGGGGGGCCGGCGAGCAGTACTTC
j_gene: TRBJ2-7
d_gene: TRBD1
abundance: .
v_gene: TRBV29-1